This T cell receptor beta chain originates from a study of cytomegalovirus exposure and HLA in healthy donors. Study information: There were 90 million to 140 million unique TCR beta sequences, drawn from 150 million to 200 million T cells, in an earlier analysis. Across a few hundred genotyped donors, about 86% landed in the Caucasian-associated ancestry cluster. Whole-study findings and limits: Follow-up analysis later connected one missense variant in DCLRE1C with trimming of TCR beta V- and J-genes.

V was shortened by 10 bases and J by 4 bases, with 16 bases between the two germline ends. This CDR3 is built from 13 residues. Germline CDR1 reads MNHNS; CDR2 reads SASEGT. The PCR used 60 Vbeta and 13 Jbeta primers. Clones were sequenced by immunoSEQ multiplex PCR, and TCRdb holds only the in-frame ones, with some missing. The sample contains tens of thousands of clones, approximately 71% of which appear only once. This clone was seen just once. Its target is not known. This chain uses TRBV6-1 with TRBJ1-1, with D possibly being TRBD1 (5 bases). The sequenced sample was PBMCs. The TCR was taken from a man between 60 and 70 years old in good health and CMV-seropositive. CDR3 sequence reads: CAIELQGLTEAFF. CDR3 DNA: TGTGCCATTGAGCTGCAGGGACTCACTGAAGCTTTCTTT.